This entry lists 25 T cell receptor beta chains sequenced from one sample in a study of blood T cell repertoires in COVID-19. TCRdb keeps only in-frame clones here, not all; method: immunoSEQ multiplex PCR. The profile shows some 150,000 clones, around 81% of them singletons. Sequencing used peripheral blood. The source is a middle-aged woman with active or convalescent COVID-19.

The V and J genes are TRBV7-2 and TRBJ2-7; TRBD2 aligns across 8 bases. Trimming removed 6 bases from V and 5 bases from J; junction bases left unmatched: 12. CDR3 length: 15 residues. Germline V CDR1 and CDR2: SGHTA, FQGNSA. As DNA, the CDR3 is TGTGCCAGCAGTTCCGATAGCGGGAAAAGCAACGAGCAGTACTTC. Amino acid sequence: CASSSDSGKSNEQYF.

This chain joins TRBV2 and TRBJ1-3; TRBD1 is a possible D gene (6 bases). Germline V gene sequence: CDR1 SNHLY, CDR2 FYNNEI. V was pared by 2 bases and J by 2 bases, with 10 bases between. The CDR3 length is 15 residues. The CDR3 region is CASSERTVAGNTIYF. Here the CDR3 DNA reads TGTGCCAGCAGTGAACGGACAGTCGCTGGAAACACCATATATTTT.

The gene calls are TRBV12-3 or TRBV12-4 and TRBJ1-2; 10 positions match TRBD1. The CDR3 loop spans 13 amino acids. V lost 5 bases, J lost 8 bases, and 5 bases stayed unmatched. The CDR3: CASSRDRGRGYTF. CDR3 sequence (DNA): TGTGCCAGCAGTCGAGACAGGGGGCGAGGCTACACCTTC.

CDR3 sequence reads: CAIAGEVSYGYTF. The CDR3 DNA reads TGTGCCATCGCCGGGGAAGTTAGCTATGGCTACACCTTC. The chain joins TRBV10-3 to TRBJ1-2; D is undetermined. Germline loops: CDR1 ENHRY, CDR2 SYGVKD. This CDR3 spans 13 amino acids. Trimming took off 8 bases at V and 4 bases at J, with 14 bases between the two ends.

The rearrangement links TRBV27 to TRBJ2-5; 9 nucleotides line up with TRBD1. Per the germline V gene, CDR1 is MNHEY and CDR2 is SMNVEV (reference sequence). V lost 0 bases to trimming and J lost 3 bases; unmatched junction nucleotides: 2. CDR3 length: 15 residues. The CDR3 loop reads CASSLSGTGKETQYF. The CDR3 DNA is TGTGCCAGCAGTTTATCGGGGACAGGGAAAGAGACCCAGTACTTC.

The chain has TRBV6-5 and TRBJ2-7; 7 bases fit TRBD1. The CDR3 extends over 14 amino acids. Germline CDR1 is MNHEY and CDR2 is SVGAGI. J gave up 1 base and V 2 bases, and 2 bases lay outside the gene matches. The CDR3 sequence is CASSYGGQSYEQYF. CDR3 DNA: TGTGCCAGCAGTTACGGGGGACAGTCCTACGAGCAGTACTTC.

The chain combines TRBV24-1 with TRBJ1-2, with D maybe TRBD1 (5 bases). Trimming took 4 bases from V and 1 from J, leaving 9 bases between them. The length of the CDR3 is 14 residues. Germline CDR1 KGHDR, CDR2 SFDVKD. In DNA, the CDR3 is TGTGCCACCAGTGAGCCGACAGTTAACTATGGCTACACCTTC. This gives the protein CATSEPTVNYGYTF.

DNA for the CDR3: TGTGCCAGCAGCTCGGGACTATTGGAGACCCAGTACTTC. It specifies CASSSGLLETQYF. V and J are TRBV7-9 and TRBJ2-5; 7 nucleotides match TRBD2. Germline V CDR1 and CDR2: SEHNR, FQNEAQ (reference sequence). V shed 4 bases and J 5 bases; nucleotides not matched to a gene: 4. CDR3 length equals 13 residues.

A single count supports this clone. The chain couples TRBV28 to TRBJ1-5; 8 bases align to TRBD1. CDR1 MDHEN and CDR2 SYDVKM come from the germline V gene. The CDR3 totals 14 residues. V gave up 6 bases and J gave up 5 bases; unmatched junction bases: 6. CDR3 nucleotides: TGTGCCAGCAGGCTAACAGGGGGATATCAGCCCCAGCATTTT. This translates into CASRLTGGYQPQHF.

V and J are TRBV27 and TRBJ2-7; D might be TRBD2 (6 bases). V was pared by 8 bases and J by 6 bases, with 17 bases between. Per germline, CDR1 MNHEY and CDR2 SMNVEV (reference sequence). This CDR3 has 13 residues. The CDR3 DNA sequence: TGTGCCAGCGGGGCCGGAGCGGGTGGCGAGCAGTACTTC. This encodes CASGAGAGGEQYF.

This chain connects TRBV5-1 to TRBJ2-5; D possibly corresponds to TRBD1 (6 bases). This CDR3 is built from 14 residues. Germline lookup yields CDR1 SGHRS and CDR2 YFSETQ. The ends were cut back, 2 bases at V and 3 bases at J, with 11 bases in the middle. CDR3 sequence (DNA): TGCGCCAGCAGCTTATACCAGGGGAAAGAGACCCAGTACTTC. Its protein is CASSLYQGKETQYF.

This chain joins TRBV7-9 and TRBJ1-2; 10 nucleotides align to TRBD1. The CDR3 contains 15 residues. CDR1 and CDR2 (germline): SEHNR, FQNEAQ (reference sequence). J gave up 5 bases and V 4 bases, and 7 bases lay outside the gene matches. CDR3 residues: CASSSGQGVYYGYTF. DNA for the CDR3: TGTGCCAGCAGCTCCGGACAGGGGGTGTATTATGGCTACACCTTC.

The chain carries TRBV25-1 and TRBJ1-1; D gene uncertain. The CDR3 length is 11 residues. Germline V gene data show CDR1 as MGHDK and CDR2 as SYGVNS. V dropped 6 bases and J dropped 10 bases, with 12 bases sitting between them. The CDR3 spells CASSSVVLAFF. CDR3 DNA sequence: TGTGCCAGCAGCTCGGTGGTCTTAGCTTTCTTT. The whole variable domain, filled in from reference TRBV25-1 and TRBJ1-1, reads EADIYQTPRYLVIGTGKKITLECSQTMGHDKMYWYQQDPGMELHLIHYSYGVNSTEKGDLSSESTVSRIRTEHFPLTLESARPSHTSQYLCASSSVVLAFFGQGTRLTVV.

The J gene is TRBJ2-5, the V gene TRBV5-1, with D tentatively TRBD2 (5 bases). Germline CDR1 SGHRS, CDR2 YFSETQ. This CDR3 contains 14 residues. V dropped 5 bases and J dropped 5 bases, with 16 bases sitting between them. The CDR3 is CASRERAEAETQYF. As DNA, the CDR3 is TGCGCCAGCAGGGAGAGGGCGGAGGCCGAGACCCAGTACTTC.

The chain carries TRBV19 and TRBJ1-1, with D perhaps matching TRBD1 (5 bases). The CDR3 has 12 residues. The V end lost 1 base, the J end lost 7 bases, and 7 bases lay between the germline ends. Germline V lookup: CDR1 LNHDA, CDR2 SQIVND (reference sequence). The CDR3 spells CASSIGGIEAFF. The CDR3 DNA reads TGTGCCAGTAGTATAGGGGGCATTGAAGCTTTCTTT.

This CDR3 is CASNGNSGNTIYF. CDR3 DNA sequence: TGTGCCAGCAACGGGAACTCTGGAAACACCATATATTTT. The chain joins TRBV7-9 to TRBJ1-3; D is unclear. V lost 7 bases to trimming and J lost 0 bases, with 7 bases between them. The CDR3 is 13 residues long. Germline V lookup: CDR1 SEHNR, CDR2 FQNEAQ (reference sequence).

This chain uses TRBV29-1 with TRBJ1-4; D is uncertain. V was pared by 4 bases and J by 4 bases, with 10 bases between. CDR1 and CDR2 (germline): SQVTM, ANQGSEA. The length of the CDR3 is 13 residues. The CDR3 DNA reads TGCAGCGTTGGAGGTCCGATTAATGAAAAACTGTTTTTT. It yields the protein CSVGGPINEKLFF.

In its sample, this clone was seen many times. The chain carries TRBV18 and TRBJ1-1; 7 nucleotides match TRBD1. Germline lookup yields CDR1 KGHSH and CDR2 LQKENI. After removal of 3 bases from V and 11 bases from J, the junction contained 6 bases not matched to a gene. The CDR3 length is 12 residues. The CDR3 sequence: CASSPTGSEAFF. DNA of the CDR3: TGTGCCAGCTCACCGACAGGGTCGGAGGCTTTCTTT.

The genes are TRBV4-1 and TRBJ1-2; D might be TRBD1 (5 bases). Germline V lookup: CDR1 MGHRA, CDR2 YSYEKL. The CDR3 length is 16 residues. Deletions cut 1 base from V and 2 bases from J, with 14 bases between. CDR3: CASSQGRDLENYGYTF. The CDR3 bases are TGCGCCAGCAGCCAAGGAAGGGACTTAGAGAACTATGGCTACACCTTC.

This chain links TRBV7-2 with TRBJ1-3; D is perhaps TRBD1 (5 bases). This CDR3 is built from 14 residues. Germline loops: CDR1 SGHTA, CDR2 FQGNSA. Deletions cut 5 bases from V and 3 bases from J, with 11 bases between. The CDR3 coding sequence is TGTGCCAGCAGCCTCGACAGTTTTGGAAACACCATATATTTT. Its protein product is CASSLDSFGNTIYF. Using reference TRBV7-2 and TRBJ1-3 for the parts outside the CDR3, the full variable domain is GAGVSQSPSNKVTEKGKDVELRCDPISGHTALYWYRQSLGQGLEFLIYFQGNSAPDKSGLPSDRFSAERTGGSVSTLTIQRTQQEDSAVYLCASSLDSFGNTIYFGEGSWLTVV.

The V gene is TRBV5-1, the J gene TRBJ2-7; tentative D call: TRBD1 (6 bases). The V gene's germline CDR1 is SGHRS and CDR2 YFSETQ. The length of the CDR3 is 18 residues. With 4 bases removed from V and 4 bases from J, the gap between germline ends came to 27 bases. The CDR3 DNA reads TGCGCCAGCAGCCCCGAACAGGGTTACCCACACTTCCATTACGAGCAGTACTTC. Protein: CASSPEQGYPHFHYEQYF.

CDR3 DNA sequence: TGTGCCAGCAGTTACTATACAGCCAACTATGGCTACACCTTC. It translates to CASSYYTANYGYTF. J is TRBJ1-2 and V is TRBV6-6; D gene unclear. This CDR3 is built from 14 residues. CDR1 and CDR2 from the germline V gene are MNHNY and SVGAGI (reference sequence). The ends were cut back, 1 base at V and 2 bases at J, with 8 bases in the middle.

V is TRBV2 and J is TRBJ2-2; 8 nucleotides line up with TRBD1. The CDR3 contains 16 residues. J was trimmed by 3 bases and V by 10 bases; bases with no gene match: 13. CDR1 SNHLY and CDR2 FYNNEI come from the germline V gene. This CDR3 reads CATNLDRGADTGELFF. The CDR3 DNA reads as TGTGCCACCAACCTAGACAGGGGCGCGGACACCGGGGAGCTGTTTTTT.

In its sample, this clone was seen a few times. CDR3 sequence: CASKGQMNTEAFF. In DNA form, the CDR3 reads TGTGCCAGTAAGGGACAGATGAACACTGAAGCTTTCTTT. The V gene is TRBV19, the J gene TRBJ1-1; TRBD1 aligns across 7 bases. Germline assignment: CDR1 LNHDA and CDR2 SQIVND (reference sequence). This CDR3 contains 13 residues. The V segment lost 7 bases and the J segment 0 bases; nucleotides outside the gene matches: 2.

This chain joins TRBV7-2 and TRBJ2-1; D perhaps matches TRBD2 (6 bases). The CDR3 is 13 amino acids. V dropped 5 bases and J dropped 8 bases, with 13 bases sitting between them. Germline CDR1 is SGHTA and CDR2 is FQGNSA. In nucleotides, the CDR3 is TGTGCCAGCAGCCGGACCCGCGGGGATGAGCAGTTCTTC. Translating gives CASSRTRGDEQFF.